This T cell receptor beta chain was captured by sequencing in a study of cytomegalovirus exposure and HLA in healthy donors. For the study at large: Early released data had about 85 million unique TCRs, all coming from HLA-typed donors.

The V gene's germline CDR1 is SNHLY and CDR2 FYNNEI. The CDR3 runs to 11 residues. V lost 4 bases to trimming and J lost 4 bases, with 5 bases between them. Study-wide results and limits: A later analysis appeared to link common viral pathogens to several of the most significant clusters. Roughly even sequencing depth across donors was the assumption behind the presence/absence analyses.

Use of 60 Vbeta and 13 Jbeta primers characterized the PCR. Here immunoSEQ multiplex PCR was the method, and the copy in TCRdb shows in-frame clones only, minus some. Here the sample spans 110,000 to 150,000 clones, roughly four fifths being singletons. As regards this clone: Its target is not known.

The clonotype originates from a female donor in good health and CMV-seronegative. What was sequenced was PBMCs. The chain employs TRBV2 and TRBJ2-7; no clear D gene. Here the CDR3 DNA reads TGTGCCAGCAGTGCAAAATACGAGCAGTACTTC. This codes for CASSAKYEQYF.